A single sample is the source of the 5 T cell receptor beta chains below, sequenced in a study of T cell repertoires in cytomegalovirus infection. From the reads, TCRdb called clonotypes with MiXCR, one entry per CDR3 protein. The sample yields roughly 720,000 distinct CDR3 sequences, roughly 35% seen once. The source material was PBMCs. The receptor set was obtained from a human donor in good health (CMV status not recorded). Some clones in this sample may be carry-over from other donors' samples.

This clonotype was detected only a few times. The CDR3 loop is CASSLYGTGHAEAFF. In nucleotides, the CDR3 is TGTGCCAGCAGTTTATATGGGACAGGGCACGCTGAAGCTTTCTTT. V gene TRBV28 combines with J gene TRBJ1-1; 9 bases align to TRBD1. The CDR3 contains 15 residues. Germline CDR1 and CDR2: MDHEN and SYDVKM. J lost 6 bases, V lost 1 base, and 6 bases had no gene match.

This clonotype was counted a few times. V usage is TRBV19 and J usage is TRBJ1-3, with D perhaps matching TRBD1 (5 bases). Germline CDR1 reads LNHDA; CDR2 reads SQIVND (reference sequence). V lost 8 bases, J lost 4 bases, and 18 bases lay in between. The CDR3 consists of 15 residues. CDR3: CASGPTALYGNTIYF. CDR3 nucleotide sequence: TGTGCCAGTGGACCGACAGCCTTGTACGGAAACACCATATATTTT.

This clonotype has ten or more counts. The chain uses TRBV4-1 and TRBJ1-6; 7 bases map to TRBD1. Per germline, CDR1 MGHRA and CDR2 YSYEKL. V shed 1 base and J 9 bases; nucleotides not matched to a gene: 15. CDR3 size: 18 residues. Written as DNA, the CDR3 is TGCGCCAGCAGCCAAGTCTTGAGGGGACAGATGAAAGTTTCACCCCTCCACTTT. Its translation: CASSQVLRGQMKVSPLHF.

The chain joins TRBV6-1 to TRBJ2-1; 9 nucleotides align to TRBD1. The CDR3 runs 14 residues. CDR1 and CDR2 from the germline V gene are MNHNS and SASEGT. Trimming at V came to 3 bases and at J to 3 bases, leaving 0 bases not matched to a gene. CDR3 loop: CASSEDRGYNEQFF. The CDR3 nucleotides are TGTGCCAGCAGTGAGGACAGGGGCTACAATGAGCAGTTCTTC.

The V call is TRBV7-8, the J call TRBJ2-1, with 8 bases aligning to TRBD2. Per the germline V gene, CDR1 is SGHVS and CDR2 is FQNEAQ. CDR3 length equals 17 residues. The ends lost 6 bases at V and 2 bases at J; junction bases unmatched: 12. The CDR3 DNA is TGTGCCAGCAGTGAGTCACCAGCGGGGGTAACCTACAATGAGCAGTTCTTC. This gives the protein CASSESPAGVTYNEQFF.